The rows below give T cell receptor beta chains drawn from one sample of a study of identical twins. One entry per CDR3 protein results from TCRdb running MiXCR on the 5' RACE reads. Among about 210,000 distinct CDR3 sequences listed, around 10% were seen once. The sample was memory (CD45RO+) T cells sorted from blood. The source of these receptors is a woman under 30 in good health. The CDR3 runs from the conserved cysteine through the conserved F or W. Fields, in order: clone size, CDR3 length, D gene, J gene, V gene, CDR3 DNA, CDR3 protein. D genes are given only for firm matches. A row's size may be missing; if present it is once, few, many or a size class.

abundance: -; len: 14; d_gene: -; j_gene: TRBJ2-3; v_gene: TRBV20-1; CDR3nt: TGCAGTGCTAGTGGGGTGGCGGGCACAGATACGCAGTATTTT; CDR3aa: CSASGVAGTDTQYF
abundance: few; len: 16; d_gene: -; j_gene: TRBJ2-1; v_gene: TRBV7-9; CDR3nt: TGTGCCAGCAGCTTATTGGGCAGGGCGAGATTGAATGAGCAGTTCTTC; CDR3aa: CASSLLGRARLNEQFF
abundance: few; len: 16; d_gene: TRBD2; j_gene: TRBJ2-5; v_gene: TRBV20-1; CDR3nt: TGCAGTGCTAGAGACCCAGCGGGGGGGCGTGGAGAGACCCAGTACTTC; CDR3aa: CSARDPAGGRGETQYF
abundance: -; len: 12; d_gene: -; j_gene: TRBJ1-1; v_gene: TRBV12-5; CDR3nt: TGTGCTAGTAGGGAGGGGTTCACTGAAGCTTTCTTT; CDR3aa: CASREGFTEAFF
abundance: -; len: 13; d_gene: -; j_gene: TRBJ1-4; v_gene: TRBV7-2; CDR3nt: TGTGCCAGCAGCCCTAGCTCTGACGCACTGGAGGTTTTT; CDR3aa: CASSPSSDALEVF
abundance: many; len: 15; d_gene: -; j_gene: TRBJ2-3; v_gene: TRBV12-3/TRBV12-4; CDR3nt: TGTGCCAGCAGTACGACTAGTCGGGGCACAGATACGCAGTATTTT; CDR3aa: CASSTTSRGTDTQYF
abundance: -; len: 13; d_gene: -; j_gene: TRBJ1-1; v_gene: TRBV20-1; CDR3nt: TGCAGTGCATTTCGAAGTAGGAACACTGAAGCTTTCTTT; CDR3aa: CSAFRSRNTEAFF
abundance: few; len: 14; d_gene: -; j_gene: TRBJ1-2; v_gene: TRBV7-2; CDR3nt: TGTGCCAGCAGCTTTTCGCACAACTCCTATGGCTACACCTTC; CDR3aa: CASSFSHNSYGYTF
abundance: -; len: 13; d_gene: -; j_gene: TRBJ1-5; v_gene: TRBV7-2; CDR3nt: TGTGCCAGCAGCTTGAATCGCTATCAGCCCCAGCATTTT; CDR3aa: CASSLNRYQPQHF
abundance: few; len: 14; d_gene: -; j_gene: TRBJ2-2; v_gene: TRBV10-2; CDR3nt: TGCGCCAGCCTGGGGGGGCGGCACACCGGGGAGCTGTTTTTT; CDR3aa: CASLGGRHTGELFF
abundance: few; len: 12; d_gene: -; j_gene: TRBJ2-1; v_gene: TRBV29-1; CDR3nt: TGCAGCGTTGCCCGGAGTGCATATGAGCAGTTCTTC; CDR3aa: CSVARSAYEQFF
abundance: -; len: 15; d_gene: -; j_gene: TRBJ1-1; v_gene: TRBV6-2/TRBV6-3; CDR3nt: TGTGCCAGCCACAACTGGGTTACTGAAAGGACTGAAGCTTTCTTT; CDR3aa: CASHNWVTERTEAFF
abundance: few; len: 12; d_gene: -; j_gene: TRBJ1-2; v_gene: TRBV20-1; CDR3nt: TGCAGTGCTGGTAACGTGGGGGATGGCTACACCTTC; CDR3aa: CSAGNVGDGYTF
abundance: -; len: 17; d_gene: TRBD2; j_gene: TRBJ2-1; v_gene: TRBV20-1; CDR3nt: TGCAGTGCTCTGTCTAGCGGGAGGTCCCCGGGGTGGGCTGAGCAGTTCTTC; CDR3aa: CSALSSGRSPGWAEQFF
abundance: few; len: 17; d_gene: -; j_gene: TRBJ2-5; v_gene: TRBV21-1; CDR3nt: TGTGCCAGCAGCAATAAAGAGCGGGAGGGCCTTCAAGAGACCCAGTACTTC; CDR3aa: CASSNKEREGLQETQYF
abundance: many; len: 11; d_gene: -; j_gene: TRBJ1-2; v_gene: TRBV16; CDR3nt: TGTGCCAGCAGCCAAAGTGGTGGCTACACCTTC; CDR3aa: CASSQSGGYTF
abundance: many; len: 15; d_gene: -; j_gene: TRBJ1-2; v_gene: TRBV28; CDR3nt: TGTGCCAGCGTTCACTCGGGATACAGGGATCGACGCTACACCTTC; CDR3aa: CASVHSGYRDRRYTF
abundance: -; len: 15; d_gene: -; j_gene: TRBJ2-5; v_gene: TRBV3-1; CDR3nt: TGTGCCAGCAGCGAAGGAGGAGGTGGGGGAGAGACCCAGTACTTC; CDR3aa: CASSEGGGGGETQYF
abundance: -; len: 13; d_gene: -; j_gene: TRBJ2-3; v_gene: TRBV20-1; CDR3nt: TGCAGTGCTAGTACTAGGACGACAGATACGCAGTATTTT; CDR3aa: CSASTRTTDTQYF
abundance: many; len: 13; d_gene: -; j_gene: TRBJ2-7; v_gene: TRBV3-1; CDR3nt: TGTGCCAGCAGCCTACGGGGTGTCTACGAGCAGTACTTC; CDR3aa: CASSLRGVYEQYF
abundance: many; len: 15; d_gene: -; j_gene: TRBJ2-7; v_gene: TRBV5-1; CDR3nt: TGCGCCAGCAGCTCTGAAGTGGGGGGACCCTACGAGCAGTACTTC; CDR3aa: CASSSEVGGPYEQYF
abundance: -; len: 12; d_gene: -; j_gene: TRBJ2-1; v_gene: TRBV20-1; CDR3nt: TGCAGTGCTAGTTCCGTAAGGAGTGAGCAGTTCTTC; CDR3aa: CSASSVRSEQFF
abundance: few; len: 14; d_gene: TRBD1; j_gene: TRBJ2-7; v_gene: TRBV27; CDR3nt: TGTGCCAGCGGATCCGGGACAGGGAGGAACGAGCAGTACTTC; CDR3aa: CASGSGTGRNEQYF
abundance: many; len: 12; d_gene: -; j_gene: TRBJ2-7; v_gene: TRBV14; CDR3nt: TGTGCCAGCAGCCAAGCCCGCTACGAGCAGTACTTC; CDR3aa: CASSQARYEQYF
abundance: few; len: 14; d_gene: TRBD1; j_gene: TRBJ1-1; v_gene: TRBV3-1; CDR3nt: TGTGCCAGCAGCCAAGGGGGACAGTACACTGAAGCTTTCTTT; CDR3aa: CASSQGGQYTEAFF
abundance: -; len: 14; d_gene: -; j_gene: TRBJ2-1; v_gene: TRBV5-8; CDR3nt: TGTGCCAGCAGCTTGGTACAGAAATACAATGAGCAGTTCTTC; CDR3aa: CASSLVQKYNEQFF
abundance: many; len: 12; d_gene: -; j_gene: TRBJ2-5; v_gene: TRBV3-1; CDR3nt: TGTGCCAGCAGCCAAAGGAAAGAGACCCAGTACTTC; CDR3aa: CASSQRKETQYF
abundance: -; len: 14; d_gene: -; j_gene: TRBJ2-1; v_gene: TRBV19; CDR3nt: TGTGCCACTCTCGGCGGGACCTCCTACAATGAGCAGTTCTTC; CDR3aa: CATLGGTSYNEQFF
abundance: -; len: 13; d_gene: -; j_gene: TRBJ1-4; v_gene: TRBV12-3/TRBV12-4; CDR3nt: TGTGCCAGCAGCCGAACAGAGAATGAAAAACTGTTTTTT; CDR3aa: CASSRTENEKLFF
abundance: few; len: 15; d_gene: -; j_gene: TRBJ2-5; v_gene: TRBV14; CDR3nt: TGTGCCAGCAGCCAACGGGACCAACTTCAAGAGACCCAGTACTTC; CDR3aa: CASSQRDQLQETQYF
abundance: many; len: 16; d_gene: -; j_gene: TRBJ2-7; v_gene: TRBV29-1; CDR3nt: TGCAGCGTTGAAGTTATGCATGGCAGACAGACCTACGAGCAGTACTTC; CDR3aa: CSVEVMHGRQTYEQYF
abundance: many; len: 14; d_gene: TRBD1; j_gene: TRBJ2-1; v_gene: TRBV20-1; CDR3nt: TGCAGTGCCGCCGGACAGGGGGACTACAATGAGCAGTTCTTC; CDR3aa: CSAAGQGDYNEQFF
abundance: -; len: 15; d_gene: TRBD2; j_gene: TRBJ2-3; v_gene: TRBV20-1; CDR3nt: TGCAGTGCTAGATCTAGCGGGGCCGGCACAGATACGCAGTATTTT; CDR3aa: CSARSSGAGTDTQYF
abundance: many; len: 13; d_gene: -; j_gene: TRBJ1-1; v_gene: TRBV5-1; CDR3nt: TGCGCCAGCAGCCCAGGACAGAGCTCTGAAGCTTTCTTT; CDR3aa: CASSPGQSSEAFF
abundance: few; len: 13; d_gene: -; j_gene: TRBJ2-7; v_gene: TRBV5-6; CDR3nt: TGTGCCAGCAGCTTGGGGCGGACAACCGAGCAGTACTTC; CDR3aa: CASSLGRTTEQYF
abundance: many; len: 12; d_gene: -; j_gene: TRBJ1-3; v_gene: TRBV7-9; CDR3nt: TGTGCCAGCAGCTTAGTTGGAAACACCATATATTTT; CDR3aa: CASSLVGNTIYF
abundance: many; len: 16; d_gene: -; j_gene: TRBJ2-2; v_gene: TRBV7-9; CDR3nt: TGTGCCAGCAGCCCTACGCCAGGGACGAACACCGGGGAGCTGTTTTTT; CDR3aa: CASSPTPGTNTGELFF
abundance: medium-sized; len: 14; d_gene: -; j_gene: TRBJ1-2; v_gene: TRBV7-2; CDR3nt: TGTGCCAGCAGCCCCAGGGAGGGTTGGTATGGCTACACCTTC; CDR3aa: CASSPREGWYGYTF
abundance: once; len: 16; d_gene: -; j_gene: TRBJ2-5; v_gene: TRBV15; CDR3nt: TGTGCCACCAGCAGAAAGGGAGGGGGGGCCTCGGAGACCCAGTACTTC; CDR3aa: CATSRKGGGASETQYF
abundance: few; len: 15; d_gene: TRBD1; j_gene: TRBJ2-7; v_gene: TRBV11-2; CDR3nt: TGTGCCAGCAGCTCCGGACCGGCAGGGGGCCACGAGCAGTACTTC; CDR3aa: CASSSGPAGGHEQYF
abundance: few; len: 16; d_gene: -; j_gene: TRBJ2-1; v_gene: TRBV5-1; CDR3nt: TGCGCCAGCAGCACTTACGGGGCACCCACCTACAATGAGCAGTTCTTC; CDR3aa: CASSTYGAPTYNEQFF
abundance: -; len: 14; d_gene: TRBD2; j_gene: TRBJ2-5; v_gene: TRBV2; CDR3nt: TGTGCCAGCAGTGGAGCGGGAGTCAGGGAGACCCAGTACTTC; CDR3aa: CASSGAGVRETQYF
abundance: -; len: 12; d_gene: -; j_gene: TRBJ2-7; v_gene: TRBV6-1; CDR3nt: TGTGCCAACCTAAGGACAGCTTACGAGCAGTACTTC; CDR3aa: CANLRTAYEQYF